This TCR beta chain was obtained from a study of shared clonotypes between healthy human individuals. Study-level points and caveats: Measured sharing among donors was expected to vary with sequencing depth.

About this clone itself: Its matching antigen is unknown.

TCRdb's copy holds only in-frame clones and misses some; the assay was immunoSEQ multiplex PCR. The sample includes about 610,000 clones, 97% of them seen just once. This sequence originates from a woman aged 30 to 39 in good health. The sequencing sample was made of naive CD4+ T cells sorted from blood. This sample's subset: CD45RA+ positively selected.

Here the CDR3 DNA reads TGTGCCAGCTCCCTCAGGGAGGTCAGCACCGGGGAGCTGTTTTTT. It encodes CASSLREVSTGELFF. This chain uses TRBV18 with TRBJ2-2, with TRBD2 as a possible D gene (6 bases). The CDR3 sequence is 15 residues long. CDR1 KGHSH and CDR2 LQKENI come from the germline V gene. Trimming shortened V by 6 bases and J by 4 bases, and 15 bases separated the two germline ends.